This T cell receptor (beta chain) was captured in a study of shared clonotypes between healthy human individuals. In regard to this clone: Other DNA sequences within the sample encode an identical CDR3.

Trimming cost V 0 bases and J 8 bases; bases outside gene matches: 2. The CDR3 runs to 13 residues. Germline CDR1 and CDR2: SGHRS and YFSETQ. Clones were read by immunoSEQ multiplex PCR, and TCRdb kept only the in-frame ones, dropping some. This sample yields fewer than 2.5 million clones, of which 80% to 95% are seen a single time; roughly 0.36% belongs to the top ten. This chain connects TRBV5-1 to TRBJ1-2, with 9 bases that match TRBD1. The specimen was naive CD4+ T cells from PBMCs. The subset here: CD45RA+ positively selected. The source is a man between 18 and 29 years old in good health. Some clones in this sample may be carry-over from other donors' samples. CDR3 in DNA: TGCGCCAGCAGCTTGGCCGGACAGGGGGGCTACACCTTC. Amino acid sequence: CASSLAGQGGYTF.